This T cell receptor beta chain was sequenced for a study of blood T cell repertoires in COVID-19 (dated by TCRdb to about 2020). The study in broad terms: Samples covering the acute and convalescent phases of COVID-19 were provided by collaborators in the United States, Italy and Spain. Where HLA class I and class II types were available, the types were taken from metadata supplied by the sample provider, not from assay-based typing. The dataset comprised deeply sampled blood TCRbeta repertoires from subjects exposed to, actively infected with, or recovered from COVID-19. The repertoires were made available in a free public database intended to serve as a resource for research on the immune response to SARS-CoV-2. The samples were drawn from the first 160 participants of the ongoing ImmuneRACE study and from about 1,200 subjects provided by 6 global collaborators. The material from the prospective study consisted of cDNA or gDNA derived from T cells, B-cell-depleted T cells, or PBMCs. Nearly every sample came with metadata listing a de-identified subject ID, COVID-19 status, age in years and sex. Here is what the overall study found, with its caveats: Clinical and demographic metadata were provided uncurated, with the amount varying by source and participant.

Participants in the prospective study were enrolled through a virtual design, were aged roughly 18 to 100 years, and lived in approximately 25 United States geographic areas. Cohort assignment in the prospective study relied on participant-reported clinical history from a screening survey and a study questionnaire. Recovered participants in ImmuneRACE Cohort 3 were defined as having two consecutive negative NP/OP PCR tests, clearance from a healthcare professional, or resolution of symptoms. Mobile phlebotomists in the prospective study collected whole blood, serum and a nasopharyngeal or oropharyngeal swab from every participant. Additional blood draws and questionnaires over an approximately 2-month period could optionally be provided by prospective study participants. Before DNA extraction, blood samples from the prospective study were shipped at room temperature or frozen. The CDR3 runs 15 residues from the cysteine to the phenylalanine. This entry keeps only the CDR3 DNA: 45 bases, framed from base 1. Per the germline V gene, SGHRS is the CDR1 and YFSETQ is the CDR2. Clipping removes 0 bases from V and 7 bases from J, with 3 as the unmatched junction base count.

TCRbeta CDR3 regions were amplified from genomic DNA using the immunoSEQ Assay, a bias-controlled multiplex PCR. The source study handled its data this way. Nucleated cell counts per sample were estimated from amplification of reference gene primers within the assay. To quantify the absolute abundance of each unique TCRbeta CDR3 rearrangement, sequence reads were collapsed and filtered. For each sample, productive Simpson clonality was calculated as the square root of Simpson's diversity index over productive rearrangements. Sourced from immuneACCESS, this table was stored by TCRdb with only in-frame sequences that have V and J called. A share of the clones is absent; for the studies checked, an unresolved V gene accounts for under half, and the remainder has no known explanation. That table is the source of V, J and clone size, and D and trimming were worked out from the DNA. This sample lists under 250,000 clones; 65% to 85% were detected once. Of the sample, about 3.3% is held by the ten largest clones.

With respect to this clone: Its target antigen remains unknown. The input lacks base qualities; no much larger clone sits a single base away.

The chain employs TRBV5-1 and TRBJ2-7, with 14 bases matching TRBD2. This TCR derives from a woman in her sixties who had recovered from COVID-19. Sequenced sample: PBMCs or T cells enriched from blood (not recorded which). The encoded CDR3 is CASSLEGLAGAEQYF. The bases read TGCGCCAGCAGCTTGGAGGGACTAGCGGGAGCGGAGCAGTACTTC. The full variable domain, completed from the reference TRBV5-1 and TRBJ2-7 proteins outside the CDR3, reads KAGVTQTPRYLIKTRGQQVTLSCSPISGHRSVSWYQQTPGQGLQFLFEYFSETQRNKGNFPGRFSGRQFSNSRSEMNVSTLELGDSALYLCASSLEGLAGAEQYFGPGTRLTVT.